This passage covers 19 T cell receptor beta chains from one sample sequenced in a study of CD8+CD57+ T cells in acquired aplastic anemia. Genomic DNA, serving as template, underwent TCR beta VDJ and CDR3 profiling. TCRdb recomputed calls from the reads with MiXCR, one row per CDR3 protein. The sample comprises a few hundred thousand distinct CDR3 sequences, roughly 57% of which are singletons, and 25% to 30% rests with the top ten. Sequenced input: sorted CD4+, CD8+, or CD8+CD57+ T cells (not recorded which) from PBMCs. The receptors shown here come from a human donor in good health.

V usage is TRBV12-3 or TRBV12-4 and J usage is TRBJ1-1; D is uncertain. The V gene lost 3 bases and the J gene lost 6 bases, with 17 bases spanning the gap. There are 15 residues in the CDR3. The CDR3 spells CASSFSTGGSPEAFF. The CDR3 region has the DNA TGTGCCAGCAGTTTTTCGACGGGAGGTTCGCCTGAAGCTTTCTTT.

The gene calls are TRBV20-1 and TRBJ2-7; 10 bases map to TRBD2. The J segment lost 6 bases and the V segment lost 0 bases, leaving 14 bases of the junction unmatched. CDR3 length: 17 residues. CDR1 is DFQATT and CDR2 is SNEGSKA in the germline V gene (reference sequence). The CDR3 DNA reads TGCAGTGCTAGAGATGAGGTTGGCGTGTGGACTAGCGGCGAGCAGTACTTC. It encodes CSARDEVGVWTSGEQYF.

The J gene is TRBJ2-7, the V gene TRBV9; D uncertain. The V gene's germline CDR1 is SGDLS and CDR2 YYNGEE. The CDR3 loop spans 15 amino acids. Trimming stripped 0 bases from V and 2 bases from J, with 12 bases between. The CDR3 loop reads CASSVGAGQAYEQYF. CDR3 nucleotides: TGTGCCAGCAGCGTAGGGGCAGGCCAGGCCTACGAGCAGTACTTC.

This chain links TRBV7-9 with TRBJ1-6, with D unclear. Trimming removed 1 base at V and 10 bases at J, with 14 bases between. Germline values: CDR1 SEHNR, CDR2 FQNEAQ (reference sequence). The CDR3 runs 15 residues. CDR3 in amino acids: CASSLVENARSPLHF. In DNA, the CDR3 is TGTGCCAGCAGCTTAGTCGAAAATGCCAGGTCACCCCTCCACTTT.

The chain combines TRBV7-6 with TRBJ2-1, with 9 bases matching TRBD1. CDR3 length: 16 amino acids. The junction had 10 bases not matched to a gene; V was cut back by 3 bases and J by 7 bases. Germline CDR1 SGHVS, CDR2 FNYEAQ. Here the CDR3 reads CASSFSQGTGINEQFF. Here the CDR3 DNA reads TGTGCCAGCAGCTTTTCTCAAGGGACAGGGATAAATGAGCAGTTCTTC.

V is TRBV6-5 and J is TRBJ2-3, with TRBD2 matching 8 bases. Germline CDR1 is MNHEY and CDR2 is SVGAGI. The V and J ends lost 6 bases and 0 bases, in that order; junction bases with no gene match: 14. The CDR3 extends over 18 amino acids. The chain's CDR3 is CASRLSSGWAPSTDTQYF. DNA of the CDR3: TGTGCCAGCAGACTTTCTAGCGGGTGGGCCCCTAGCACAGATACGCAGTATTTT.

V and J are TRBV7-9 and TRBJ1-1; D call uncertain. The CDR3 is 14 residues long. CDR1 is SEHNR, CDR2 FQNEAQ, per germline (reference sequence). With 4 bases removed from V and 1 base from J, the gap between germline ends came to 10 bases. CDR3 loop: CASSSIQRNTEAFF. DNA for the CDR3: TGTGCCAGCAGCTCAATACAGAGGAACACTGAAGCTTTCTTT.

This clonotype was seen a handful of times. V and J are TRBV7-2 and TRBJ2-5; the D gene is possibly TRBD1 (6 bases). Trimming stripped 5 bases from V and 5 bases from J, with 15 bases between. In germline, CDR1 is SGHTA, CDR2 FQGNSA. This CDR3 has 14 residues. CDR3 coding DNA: TGTGCCAGCAGCCCCTACAGGGCTTCTGAGACCCAGTACTTC. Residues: CASSPYRASETQYF.

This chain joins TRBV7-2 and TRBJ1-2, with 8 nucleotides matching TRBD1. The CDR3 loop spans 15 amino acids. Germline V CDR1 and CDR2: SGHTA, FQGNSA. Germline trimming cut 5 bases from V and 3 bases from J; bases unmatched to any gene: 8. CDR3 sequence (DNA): TGTGCCAGCAGCCCTCGAGGACAGGGTGACTATGGCTACACCTTC. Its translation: CASSPRGQGDYGYTF.

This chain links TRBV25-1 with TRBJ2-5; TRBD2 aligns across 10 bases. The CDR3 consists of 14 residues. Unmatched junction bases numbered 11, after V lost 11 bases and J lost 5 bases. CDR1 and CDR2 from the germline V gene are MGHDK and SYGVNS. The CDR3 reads CARPRLAGVETQYF. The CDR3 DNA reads TGTGCCCGTCCCCGGCTAGCGGGAGTGGAGACCCAGTACTTC.

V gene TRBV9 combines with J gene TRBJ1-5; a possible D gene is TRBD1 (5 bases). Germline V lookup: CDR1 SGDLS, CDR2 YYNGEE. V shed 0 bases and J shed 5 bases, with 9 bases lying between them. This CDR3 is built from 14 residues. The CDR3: CASSVGLGDQPQHF. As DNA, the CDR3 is TGTGCCAGCAGCGTAGGACTGGGGGATCAGCCCCAGCATTTT.

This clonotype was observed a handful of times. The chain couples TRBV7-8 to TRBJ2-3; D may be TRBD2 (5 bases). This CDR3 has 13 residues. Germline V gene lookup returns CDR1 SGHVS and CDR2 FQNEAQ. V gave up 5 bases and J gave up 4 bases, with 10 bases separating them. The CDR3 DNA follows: TGTGCCAGCAGCGGTACTAGTCCAGATACGCAGTATTTT. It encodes CASSGTSPDTQYF.

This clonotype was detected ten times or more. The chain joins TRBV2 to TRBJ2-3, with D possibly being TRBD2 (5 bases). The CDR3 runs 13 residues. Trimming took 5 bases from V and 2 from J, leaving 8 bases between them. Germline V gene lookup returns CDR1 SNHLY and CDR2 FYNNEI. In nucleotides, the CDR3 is TGTGCCAGCAGTCGGACTTACACAGATACGCAGTATTTT. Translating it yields CASSRTYTDTQYF.

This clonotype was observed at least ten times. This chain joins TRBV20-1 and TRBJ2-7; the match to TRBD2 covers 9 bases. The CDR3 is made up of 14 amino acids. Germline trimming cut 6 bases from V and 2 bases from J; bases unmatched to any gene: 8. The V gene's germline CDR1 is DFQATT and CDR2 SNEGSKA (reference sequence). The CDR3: CSADRTSAAYEQYF. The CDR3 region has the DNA TGCAGTGCAGACCGGACTAGCGCAGCCTACGAGCAGTACTTC.

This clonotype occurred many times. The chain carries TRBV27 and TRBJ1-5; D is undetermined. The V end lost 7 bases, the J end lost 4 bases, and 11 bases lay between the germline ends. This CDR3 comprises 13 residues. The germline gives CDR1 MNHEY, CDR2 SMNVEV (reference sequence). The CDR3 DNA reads TGTGCCAGCACCGGGTCCCCGAATCAGCCCCAGCATTTT. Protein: CASTGSPNQPQHF.

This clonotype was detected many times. CDR3 bases: TGTGCCAGTAGTGCGGGACAGGGCCCCTACGAGCAGTACTTC. This encodes CASSAGQGPYEQYF. The chain is built from TRBV19 and TRBJ2-7; 9 positions agree with TRBD1. Germline V lookup: CDR1 LNHDA, CDR2 SQIVND (reference sequence). V lost 5 bases and J lost 2; bases outside the gene matches: 4. CDR3 size: 14 residues.

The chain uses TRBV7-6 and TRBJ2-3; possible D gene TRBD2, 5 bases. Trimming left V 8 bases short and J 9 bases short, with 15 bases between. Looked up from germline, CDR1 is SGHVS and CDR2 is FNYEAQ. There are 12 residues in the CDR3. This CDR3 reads CASGLGLFTQYF. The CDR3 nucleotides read TGTGCCAGCGGACTGGGTCTGTTCACGCAGTATTTT.

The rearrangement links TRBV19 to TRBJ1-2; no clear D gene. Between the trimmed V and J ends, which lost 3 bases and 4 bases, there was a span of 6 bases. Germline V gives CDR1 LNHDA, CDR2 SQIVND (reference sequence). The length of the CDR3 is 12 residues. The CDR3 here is CASSMAGYGYTF. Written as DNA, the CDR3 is TGTGCCAGTAGTATGGCCGGCTATGGCTACACCTTC.

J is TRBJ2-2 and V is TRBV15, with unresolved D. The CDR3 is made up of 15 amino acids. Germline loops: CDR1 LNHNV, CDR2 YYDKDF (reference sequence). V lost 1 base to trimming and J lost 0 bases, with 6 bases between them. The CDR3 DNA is TGTGCCACCAGCAGAGGACCTACGAACACCGGGGAGCTGTTTTTT. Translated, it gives CATSRGPTNTGELFF.